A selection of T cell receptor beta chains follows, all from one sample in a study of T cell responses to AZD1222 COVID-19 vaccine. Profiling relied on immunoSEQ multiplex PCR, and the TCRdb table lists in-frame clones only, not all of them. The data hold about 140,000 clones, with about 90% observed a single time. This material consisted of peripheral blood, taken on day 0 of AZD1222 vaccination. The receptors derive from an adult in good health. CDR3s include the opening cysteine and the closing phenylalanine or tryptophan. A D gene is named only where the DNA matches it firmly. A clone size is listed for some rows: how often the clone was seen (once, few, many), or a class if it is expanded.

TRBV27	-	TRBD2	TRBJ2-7	TGTGCCAGCAGTTTAGTGGGACTAGCGTCCTCCTACGAGCAGTACTTC	CASSLVGLASSYEQYF
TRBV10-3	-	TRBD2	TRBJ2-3	TGTGCCATCAAATCCTCTAGCGGGAGGGGTGGAGATACGCAGTATTTT	CAIKSSSGRGGDTQYF
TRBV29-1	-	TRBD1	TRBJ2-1	TGCAGCGTCTACGGGACAGGGGGTGATGAGCAGTTCTTC	CSVYGTGGDEQFF
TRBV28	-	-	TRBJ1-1	TGTGCCAGCAGTTTAGTCACAGGTGAAGCTTTCTTT	CASSLVTGEAFF
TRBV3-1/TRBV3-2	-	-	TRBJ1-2	TGTGCCAGCAGCCCCTTAGGCAGCTATAGCAACTATGGCTACACCTTC	CASSPLGSYSNYGYTF
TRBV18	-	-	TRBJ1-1	TGTGCCAGCTCACCACCGGGAAAACGAGGCACTGAAGCTTTCTTT	CASSPPGKRGTEAFF
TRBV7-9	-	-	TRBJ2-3	TGTGCCAGCAGCTTAATTGAAGATACGCAGTATTTT	CASSLIEDTQYF
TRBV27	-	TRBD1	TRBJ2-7	TGTGCCAGCAGCCGGACAGGCGTCTCCTACGAGCAGTACTTC	CASSRTGVSYEQYF
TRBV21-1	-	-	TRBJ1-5	TGTGCCAGCAGCACAGGCAATCAGCCCCAGCATTTT	CASSTGNQPQHF
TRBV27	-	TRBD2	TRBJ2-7	TGTGCCAGCAGTCCGGGACTAGCGTTGGACGAGCAGTACTTC	CASSPGLALDEQYF
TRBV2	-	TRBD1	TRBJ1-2	TGTGCCAGCAGCCGACAGGGCACTAACTATGGCTACACCTTC	CASSRQGTNYGYTF
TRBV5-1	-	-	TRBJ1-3	TGCGCCAGCGTCAGCCTGGAGAGCTCTGGAAACACCATATATTTT	CASVSLESSGNTIYF
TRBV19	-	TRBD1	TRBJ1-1	TGTGCCAGTAGTATTGGGGACAGCTACACTGAAGCTTTCTTT	CASSIGDSYTEAFF
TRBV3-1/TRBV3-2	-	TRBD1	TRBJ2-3	TGTGCCAGCACCCGCAGGGGGTCTAGCACAGATACGCAGTATTTT	CASTRRGSSTDTQYF
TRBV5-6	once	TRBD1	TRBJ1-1	TGTGCCAGCAGCTGGGACAGGGTTATAACTGAAGCTTTCTTT	CASSWDRVITEAFF
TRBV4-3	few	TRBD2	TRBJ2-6	TGCGCCAGCAGCCAAGATGGGACTAGTGGGGCCAACGTCCTGACTTTC	CASSQDGTSGANVLTF
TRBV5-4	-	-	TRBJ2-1	TGTGCCAGCAGCACCGGGACTGACTCCTACAATGAGCAGTTCTTC	CASSTGTDSYNEQFF
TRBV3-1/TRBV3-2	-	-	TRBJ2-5	TGTGCCAGCAGCCAGTCCCAAAGGGAGACCCAGTACTTC	CASSQSQRETQYF
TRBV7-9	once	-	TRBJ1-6	TGTGCCAGCAGCTTAAATAGGGCGAGCTCCTATAATTCACCCCTCCACTTT	CASSLNRASSYNSPLHF
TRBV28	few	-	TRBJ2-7	TGTGCCAGCAGCCAGCTAGCGAGCGAGCAGTACTTC	CASSQLASEQYF
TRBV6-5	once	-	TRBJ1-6	TGTGCCAGCAGTCGGGACGGCGATAATTCACCCCTCCACTTT	CASSRDGDNSPLHF
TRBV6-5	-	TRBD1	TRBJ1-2	TGTGCCAGCAGCCAAGGGACAGATTATGGCTACACCTTC	CASSQGTDYGYTF